The source of this T cell receptor (beta chain) is a study of CD8+CD57+ T cells in acquired aplastic anemia. In its sample, this clonotype was seen many times. TCR beta VDJ and CDR3 were profiled, and genomic DNA was the template. MiXCR was run by TCRdb on the reads, yielding one entry per CDR3 protein. The sample lists 150,000 to 200,000 distinct CDR3 sequences, roughly 64% occurring once. V shed 5 bases and J shed 6 bases, with 8 bases lying between them. The CDR3 spans 12 residues. Per germline, CDR1 SGDLS and CDR2 YYNGEE. J is TRBJ2-2 and V is TRBV9; perhaps TRBD1 as D (6 bases). The TCR sequence derives from a human donor with severe aplastic anemia or a healthy control (not recorded which). The sample was sorted CD4+, CD8+, or CD8+CD57+ T cells (not recorded which) from PBMCs. This CDR3 reads CASSTGSGELFF. CDR3 bases: TGTGCCAGCAGTACAGGGTCCGGGGAGCTGTTTTTT.